This TCR beta chain appears in the sequencing data of a study of blood T cell repertoires in COVID-19. Turning to the study itself: Specimens from acute and convalescent COVID-19 originated in the United States, Italy and Spain.

In the original analysis: The assay estimated nucleated cells by amplifying reference gene primers. Sequencing was performed with immunoSEQ multiplex PCR; in TCRdb, only in-frame clones are kept and a portion is missing. The DNA was the basis for D and trimming; V, J and clone size are from that table. The table has about 210,000 clones, about 86% seen once. J was trimmed by 7 bases and V by 4 bases; bases with no gene match: 6. This CDR3 is 14 amino acids long. Germline V lookup: CDR1 SNHLY, CDR2 FYNNEI. The chain couples TRBV2 to TRBJ1-2, with 10 bases identical to TRBD1. The material sequenced was peripheral blood. The TCR originated in a man between 18 and 35 years old with active or convalescent COVID-19. This CDR3 is CASSGQGARGGYTF. CDR3 DNA sequence: TGTGCCAGCAGTGGACAGGGGGCGCGCGGTGGCTACACCTTC.